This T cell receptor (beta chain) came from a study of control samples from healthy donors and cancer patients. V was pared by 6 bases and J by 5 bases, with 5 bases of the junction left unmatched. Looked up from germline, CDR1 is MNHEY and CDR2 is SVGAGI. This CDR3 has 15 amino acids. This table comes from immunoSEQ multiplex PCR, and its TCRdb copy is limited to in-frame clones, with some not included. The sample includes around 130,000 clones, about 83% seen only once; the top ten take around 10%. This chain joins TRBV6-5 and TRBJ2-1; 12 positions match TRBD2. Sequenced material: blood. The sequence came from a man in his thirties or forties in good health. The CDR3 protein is CASSPGLAGNNEQFF. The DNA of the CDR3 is TGTGCCAGCAGCCCAGGACTAGCGGGGAACAATGAGCAGTTCTTC.